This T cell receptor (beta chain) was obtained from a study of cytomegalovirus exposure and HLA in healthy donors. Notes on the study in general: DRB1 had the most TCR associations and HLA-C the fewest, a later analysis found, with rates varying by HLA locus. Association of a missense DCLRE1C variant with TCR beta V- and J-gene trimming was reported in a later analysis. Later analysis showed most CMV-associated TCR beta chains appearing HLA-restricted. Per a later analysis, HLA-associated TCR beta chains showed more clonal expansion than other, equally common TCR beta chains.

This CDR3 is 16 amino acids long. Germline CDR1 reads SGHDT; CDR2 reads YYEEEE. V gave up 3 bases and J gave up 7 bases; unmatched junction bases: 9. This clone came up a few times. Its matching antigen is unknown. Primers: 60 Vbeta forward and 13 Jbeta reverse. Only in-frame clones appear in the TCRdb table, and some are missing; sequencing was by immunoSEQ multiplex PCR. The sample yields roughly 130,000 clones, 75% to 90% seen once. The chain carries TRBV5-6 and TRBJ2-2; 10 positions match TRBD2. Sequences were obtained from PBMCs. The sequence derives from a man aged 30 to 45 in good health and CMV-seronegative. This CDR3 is CASSSWGGLAIGELFF. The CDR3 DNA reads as TGTGCCAGCAGCTCCTGGGGGGGACTAGCGATCGGGGAGCTGTTTTTT. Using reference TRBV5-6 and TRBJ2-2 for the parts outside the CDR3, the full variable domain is DAGVTQSPTHLIKTRGQQVTLRCSPKSGHDTVSWYQQALGQGPQFIFQYYEEEERQRGNFPDRFSGHQFPNYSSELNVNALLLGDSALYLCASSSWGGLAIGELFFGEGSRLTVL.